The clone carrying this T cell receptor beta chain was counted a single time. Using a J-beta primer mix together with a sample-barcoded 5' primer, a second PCR was run for roughly 7 to 12 cycles. MiXCR, applied by TCRdb to the 5' RACE reads, yields one record per CDR3 protein. The table lists 1,800,000 or so distinct CDR3 sequences, 35% to 50% of them singletons. The data were obtained in a study of blood T cells in healthy people across ages. Study summary: Capture via template switching afforded approximately one barcoded beta molecule per two T cells.

Sequenced sample: blood. The origin of this receptor is a human donor in good health.

The CDR3 loop reads CASSLGTGDGDEQFF. DNA of the CDR3: TGTGCCAGCAGCTTGGGGACAGGGGATGGTGATGAGCAGTTCTTC. The J gene is TRBJ2-1, the V gene TRBV5-8; TRBD1 agrees at 9 bases. The CDR3 contains 15 residues. In germline, CDR1 is SGHTS, CDR2 YDEGEE. The trim removed 0 bases at V and 8 bases at J, leaving 6 bases unmatched. The full variable domain, rest sourced from reference TRBV5-8 and TRBJ2-1, is EAGVTQSPTHLIKTRGQQATLRCSPISGHTSVYWYQQALGLGLQFLLWYDEGEERNRGNFPPRFSGRQFPNYSSELNVNALELEDSALYLCASSLGTGDGDEQFFGPGTRLTVL.